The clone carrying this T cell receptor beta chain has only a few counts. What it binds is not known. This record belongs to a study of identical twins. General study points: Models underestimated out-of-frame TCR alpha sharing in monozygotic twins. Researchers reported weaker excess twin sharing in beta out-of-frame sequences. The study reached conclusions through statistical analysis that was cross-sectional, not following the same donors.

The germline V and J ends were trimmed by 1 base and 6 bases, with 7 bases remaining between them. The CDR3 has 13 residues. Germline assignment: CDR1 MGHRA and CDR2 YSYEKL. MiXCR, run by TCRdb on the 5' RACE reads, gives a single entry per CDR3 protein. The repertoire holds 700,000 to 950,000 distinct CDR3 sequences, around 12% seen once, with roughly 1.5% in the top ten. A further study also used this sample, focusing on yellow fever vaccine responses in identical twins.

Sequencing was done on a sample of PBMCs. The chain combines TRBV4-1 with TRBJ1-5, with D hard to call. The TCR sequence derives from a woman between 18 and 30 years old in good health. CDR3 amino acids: CASSQVPFQPQHF. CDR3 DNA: TGCGCCAGCAGCCAAGTACCTTTTCAGCCCCAGCATTTT.